The 3 T cell receptor beta chains given below trace back to one sample, sequenced in a study of PD-1 blockade in mismatch repair-deficient tumors. Produced via immunoSEQ multiplex PCR; TCRdb's table is partial and in-frame only. Of around 49,000 clones listed, 65% to 80% are singletons. The sample consisted of PBMCs, taken before pembrolizumab treatment. The receptor set was obtained from an adult with mismatch repair-deficient cancer.

The gene calls are TRBV18 and TRBJ2-7; possible D gene TRBD2, 6 bases. The CDR3 runs 13 residues. V was trimmed by 2 bases and J by 5 bases, leaving 10 bases between them. Germline assignment: CDR1 KGHSH and CDR2 LQKENI. In DNA, the CDR3 is TGTGCCAGCTCACCATCGGGGGTGAACGAGCAGTACTTC. This translates into CASSPSGVNEQYF.

The genes are TRBV29-1 and TRBJ1-1; the D gene is possibly TRBD1 (5 bases). Germline CDR1 and CDR2: SQVTM and ANQGSEA. This CDR3 is 13 amino acids long. V was shortened by 4 bases and J by 2 bases, with 11 bases between the two germline ends. The CDR3 sequence is CSVVGQGNTEAFF. In nucleotides, the CDR3 is TGCAGCGTTGTGGGGCAGGGCAACACTGAAGCTTTCTTT.

The V and J genes are TRBV7-3 and TRBJ2-1, with a weak D call TRBD2 (6 bases). The CDR3 contains 16 residues. V gave up 2 bases and J gave up 7 bases, with 18 bases separating them. Germline loops: CDR1 SGHTA, CDR2 FQGTGA. The DNA for the CDR3 is TGTGCCAGCAGCTTATTGGGAAGCGGGTCATCGAATGAGCAGTTCTTC. Amino acid sequence: CASSLLGSGSSNEQFF.